What follows is one T cell receptor (beta chain) and its context. Its matching antigen is unknown. The data are from a study of radiotherapy plus CTLA-4 blockade in lung cancer. In the study overall: Disease control was seen in approximately 31% of patients, objective responses in 15% to 20%.

Clones were read by immunoSEQ multiplex PCR, and TCRdb kept only the in-frame ones, dropping some. The sample lists about 90,000 clones, around 81% seen once, with 14% to 15% in the top ten. Focal radiation was given together with CTLA-4 blockade (ipilimumab) to patients with chemo-refractory metastatic non-small-cell lung cancer. Findings and limits, study-wide: Increased serum interferon-beta after radiation also reportedly predicted response strongly. Following radiotherapy plus ipilimumab, tumor-derived TCR clones expanded in the blood.

CDR3 length equals 12 residues. The germline CDR1 and CDR2 sequences are MDHEN and SYDVKM. V lost 5 bases and J 7 bases, leaving 9 bases between the germline ends. The source of this sequence is a human donor with non-small cell lung cancer that progressed on radiotherapy plus ipilimumab. The chain has TRBV28 and TRBJ1-5; D is ambiguous. The sample consisted of peripheral blood, taken from a patient treated with radiotherapy plus ipilimumab. CDR3: CASSNGLQPQHF. The CDR3 bases are TGTGCCAGCAGTAACGGTTTACAGCCCCAGCATTTT.